This T cell receptor beta chain was sequenced in a study of OX40 agonist ivuxolimab in advanced cancers. Study as a whole: Those treated in dose escalation had hepatocellular carcinoma, melanoma, renal cell cancer or head and neck cancer. Points from the study as a whole: Low normalized T-cell clonal expansion was additionally recorded for some nonresponders.

The table lists this clone with a count of one. Its antigen is not known. Using immunoSEQ multiplex PCR, the repertoire was profiled, and TCRdb retains in-frame clones only, with some absent. This table has fewer than 45,000 clones, roughly 80% appearing once. Here the sequenced sample was CD4+ or CD8+ T cells sorted from blood, taken in a trial of the OX40 agonist ivuxolimab. This clonotype was obtained from an adult with an advanced solid tumor such as melanoma, head and neck, liver or kidney cancer.

In DNA, the CDR3 is TGTGCCAGCAGCGTAGGGGAGGAAGCTTTCTTT. It translates to CASSVGEEAFF. This chain links TRBV9 with TRBJ1-1, with D unresolved. From germline, CDR1 is SGDLS and CDR2 YYNGEE. Trimming shortened V by 0 bases and J by 8 bases, and 5 bases separated the two germline ends. The CDR3 runs 11 residues.